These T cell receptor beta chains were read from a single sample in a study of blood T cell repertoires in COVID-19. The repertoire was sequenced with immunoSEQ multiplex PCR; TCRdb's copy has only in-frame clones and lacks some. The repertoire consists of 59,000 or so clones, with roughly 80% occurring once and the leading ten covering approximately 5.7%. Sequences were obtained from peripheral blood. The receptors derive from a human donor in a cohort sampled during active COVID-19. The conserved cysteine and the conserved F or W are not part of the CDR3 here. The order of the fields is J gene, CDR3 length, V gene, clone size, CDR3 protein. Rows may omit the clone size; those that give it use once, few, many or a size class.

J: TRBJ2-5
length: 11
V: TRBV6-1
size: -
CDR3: ASSEQGSETQY

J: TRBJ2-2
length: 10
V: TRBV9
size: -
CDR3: ASSVVNGELF

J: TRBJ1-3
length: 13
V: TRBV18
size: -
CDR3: ASSPVSLEGNTIY

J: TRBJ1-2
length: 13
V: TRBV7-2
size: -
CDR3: ASSSLQGNRNGYT

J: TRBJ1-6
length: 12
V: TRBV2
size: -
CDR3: ASSEGGRNSPLH

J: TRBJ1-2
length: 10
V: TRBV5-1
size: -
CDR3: ASSKDLAGYT

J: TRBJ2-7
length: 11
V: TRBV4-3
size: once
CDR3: ASSQEGRNEQY

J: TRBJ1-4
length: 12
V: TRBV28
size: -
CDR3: ASSGDRGREKLF

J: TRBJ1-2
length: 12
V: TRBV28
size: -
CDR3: ASSRTGGNYGYT

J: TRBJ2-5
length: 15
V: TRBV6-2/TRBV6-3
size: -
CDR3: ASSLPQPTSGGQTQY

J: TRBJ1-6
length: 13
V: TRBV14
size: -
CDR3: ASSQDEVDNSPLH

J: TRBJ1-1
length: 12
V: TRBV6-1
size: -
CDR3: ASSERVGNTEAF

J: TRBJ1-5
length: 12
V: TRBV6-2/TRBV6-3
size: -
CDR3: ASSVQGAGQPQH

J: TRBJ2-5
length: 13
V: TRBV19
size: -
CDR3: ASSTGTGAQETQY

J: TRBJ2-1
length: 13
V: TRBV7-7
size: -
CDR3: ASSLGQGALNEQF

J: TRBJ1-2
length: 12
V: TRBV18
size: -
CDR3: ASSPAQGAGGYT

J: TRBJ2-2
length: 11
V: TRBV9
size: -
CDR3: ASSVAVGGELF

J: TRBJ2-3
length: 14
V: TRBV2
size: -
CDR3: ASRPLAGARTDTQY

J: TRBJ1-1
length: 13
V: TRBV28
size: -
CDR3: ASSSAGVGNTEAF